The 15 T cell receptor beta chains below all came from one sample that was sequenced in a study of monozygotic twins with inflammatory bowel disease. After re-calling the 5' RACE reads, TCRdb lists one entry per CDR3 protein, DNA absent. Its clone listing holds approximately 300,000 distinct CDR3 sequences. The sequencing sample was made of blood. All receptors come from a human donor with ulcerative colitis or Crohn's disease, or a healthy co-twin of an affected twin (not recorded which).

The chain employs TRBV5-1 and TRBJ2-3; TCRdb reports TRBD2, a call that lacks DNA to check it against. Germline assignment: CDR1 SGHRS and CDR2 YFSETQ. The CDR3 contains 16 residues. CDR3 sequence: CASSLDPSGSTDTQYF.

V is TRBV28 and J is TRBJ1-1. Germline CDR1 is MDHEN and CDR2 is SYDVKM. The CDR3 is 13 amino acids. The CDR3 is CASSLHRNTEAFF. The variable domain in full, with the rest retrieved from reference TRBV28 and TRBJ1-1, is DVKVTQSSRYLVKRTGEKVFLECVQDMDHENMFWYRQDPGLGLRLIYFSYDVKMKEKGDIPEGYSVSREKKERFSLILESASTNQTSMYLCASSLHRNTEAFFGQGTRLTVV.

The rearrangement joins TRBV10-3 to TRBJ2-5; TCRdb gives TRBD1 as the D gene, but with no DNA this cannot be confirmed. Germline V gives CDR1 ENHRY, CDR2 SYGVKD. CDR3 size: 15 residues. The CDR3 sequence is CAISGTGQPQETQYF.

This rearrangement joins TRBV29-1 to TRBJ2-1; TCRdb calls TRBD1, which cannot be checked without DNA. CDR3 length: 13 amino acids. CDR1 and CDR2 from the germline V gene are SQVTM and ANQGSEA. The CDR3 loop reads CSGTPGQGDEQFF.

The chain joins TRBV5-1 to TRBJ2-7; the D call of TRBD1 rests on TCRdb alone, since no DNA is present to check it. The length of the CDR3 is 16 residues. Germline V gene lookup returns CDR1 SGHRS and CDR2 YFSETQ. CDR3 in amino acids: CASSKRGTAAVSEQYF.

The chain recombines TRBV2 with TRBJ2-7. In germline, CDR1 is SNHLY, CDR2 FYNNEI. This CDR3 spans 11 amino acids. CDR3 residues: CASIEIYEQYF.

V and J are TRBV6-2 or TRBV6-3 and TRBJ2-3. The CDR3 spans 11 residues. Germline V gene lookup returns CDR1 MNHEY and CDR2 SVGEGT. Here the CDR3 reads CASTYTDTQYF.

This chain connects TRBV5-1 to TRBJ2-1; no DNA is available, so the TRBD2 call from TCRdb remains unchecked. Germline V lookup: CDR1 SGHRS, CDR2 YFSETQ. The CDR3 is made up of 15 amino acids. The CDR3 sequence: CASSLYAGGSNEQFF. Together with reference TRBV5-1 and TRBJ2-1, the CDR3 gives the full variable domain: KAGVTQTPRYLIKTRGQQVTLSCSPISGHRSVSWYQQTPGQGLQFLFEYFSETQRNKGNFPGRFSGRQFSNSRSEMNVSTLELGDSALYLCASSLYAGGSNEQFFGPGTRLTVL.

This chain joins TRBV5-1 and TRBJ2-2. The CDR3 spans 15 residues. Looked up from germline, CDR1 is SGHRS and CDR2 is YFSETQ. The CDR3: CASSPTYSAVGELFF.

V and J are TRBV12-3 or TRBV12-4 and TRBJ2-4; TCRdb's assignment of TRBD1 cannot be checked, as there is no DNA. The CDR3 is 18 amino acids. CDR3 residues: CASSLSWQGILAKNIQYF.

The chain uses TRBV28 and TRBJ2-1; TCRdb outputs TRBD2, but without DNA this stays unchecked. The CDR3 extends over 15 amino acids. Germline V gene lookup returns CDR1 MDHEN and CDR2 SYDVKM. CDR3: CASRGDLSSYNEQFF.

This chain uses TRBV5-1 with TRBJ2-2. The CDR3 runs 13 residues. CDR1 and CDR2 from the germline V gene are SGHRS and YFSETQ. CDR3 residues: CASSPIITGELFF.

The rearrangement joins TRBV20-1 to TRBJ1-1; TCRdb outputs TRBD1, but without DNA this stays unchecked. The CDR3 length is 13 residues. The V gene's germline CDR1 is DFQATT and CDR2 SNEGSKA (reference sequence). The CDR3 here is CSAPGGTGRKVFF.

This chain connects TRBV12-3 or TRBV12-4 to TRBJ1-3; with no DNA, the TCRdb D assignment of TRBD1 cannot be verified. The CDR3 is 14 amino acids. The CDR3 loop reads CASRSGSAGNTIYF.

The V gene is TRBV7-2, the J gene TRBJ1-5. The CDR3 length is 15 residues. Germline values: CDR1 SGHTA, CDR2 FQGNSA. The CDR3 loop reads CASSSSWAADQPQHF.